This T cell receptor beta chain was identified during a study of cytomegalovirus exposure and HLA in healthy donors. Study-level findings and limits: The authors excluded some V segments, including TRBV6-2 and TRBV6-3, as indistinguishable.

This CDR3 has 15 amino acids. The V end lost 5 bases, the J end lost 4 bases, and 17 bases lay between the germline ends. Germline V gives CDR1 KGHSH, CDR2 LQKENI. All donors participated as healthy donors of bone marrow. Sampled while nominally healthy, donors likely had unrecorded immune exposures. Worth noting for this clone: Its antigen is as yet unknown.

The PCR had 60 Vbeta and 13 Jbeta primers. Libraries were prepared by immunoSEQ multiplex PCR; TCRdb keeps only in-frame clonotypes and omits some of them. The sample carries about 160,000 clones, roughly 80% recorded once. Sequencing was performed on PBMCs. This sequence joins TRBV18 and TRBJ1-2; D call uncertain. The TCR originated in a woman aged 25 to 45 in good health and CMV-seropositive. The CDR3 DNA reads TGTGCCAGCTCAGCGCTAAAGGAGGGCCTCTATGGCTACACCTTC. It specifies CASSALKEGLYGYTF.